The 11 T cell receptor beta chains reported below all come from one sample, sequenced in a study of blood T cell repertoires in COVID-19. Assay used: immunoSEQ multiplex PCR; TCRdb lists only in-frame clones, some missing. The sample consists of roughly 180,000 clones, about 81% of them appearing once. The material sequenced was peripheral blood. These receptors originate from a woman at least 80 years old with COVID-19, enrolled during active disease.

CDR3 sequence (DNA): TGTGCCAGCAGTCTACAGGGAGCGACGCAGCCCCAGCATTTT. Amino acids: CASSLQGATQPQHF. V is TRBV2 and J is TRBJ1-5; tentative D call: TRBD1 (6 bases). Germline loops: CDR1 SNHLY, CDR2 FYNNEI. Trimming removed 5 bases at V and 7 bases at J, with 15 bases between. The CDR3 consists of 14 residues. The full variable domain, in which reference TRBV2 and TRBJ1-5 provide the parts outside the CDR3, is EPEVTQTPSHQVTQMGQEVILRCVPISNHLYFYWYRQILGQKVEFLVSFYNNEISEKSEIFDDQFSVERPDGSNFTLKIRSTKLEDSAMYFCASSLQGATQPQHFGDGTRLSIL.

The chain links TRBV13 to TRBJ2-7; 7 bases line up with TRBD1. CDR1 is PRHDT and CDR2 is FYEKMQ in the germline V gene (reference sequence). The CDR3 length is 15 residues. V shed 6 bases and J 11 bases; nucleotides not matched to a gene: 19. In DNA form, the CDR3 reads TGTGCCAGCAGTTCCGGGTTGGGACAGACCTCTTTTGAGTACTTC. It specifies CASSSGLGQTSFEYF.

This clone was picked up one time. This sequence joins TRBV28 and TRBJ2-3, with 10 bases identical to TRBD2. From germline, CDR1 is MDHEN and CDR2 SYDVKM. J was trimmed by 0 bases and V by 3 bases; bases with no gene match: 3. CDR3 length: 16 residues. The DNA of the CDR3 is TGTGCCAGCAGTTTGACTAGCGGGTCTAGCACAGATACGCAGTATTTT. Translation: CASSLTSGSSTDTQYF.

The rearrangement joins TRBV4-2 to TRBJ1-2; the match to TRBD1 covers 8 bases. This CDR3 has 15 residues. V dropped 1 base and J dropped 4; count of bases not matched to a gene: 5. The germline V gene encodes CDR1 LGHNA and CDR2 YNFKEQ. The CDR3 DNA sequence: TGTGCCAGCAGCCAAGCTGGACAGGGATCCTATGGCTACACCTTC. Translated: CASSQAGQGSYGYTF.

The V gene is TRBV20-1, the J gene TRBJ1-4; D not certain. Germline values: CDR1 DFQATT, CDR2 SNEGSKA (reference sequence). V was cut by 3 bases and J by 12 bases, with 11 bases left in between. The CDR3 spans 11 residues. The DNA for the CDR3 is TGCAGTGCTAGTAGCCCGGGTCAACTGTTTTTT. Protein sequence: CSASSPGQLFF.

The chain links TRBV14 to TRBJ2-1, with 8 nucleotides matching TRBD1. This CDR3 is built from 19 residues. Germline loops: CDR1 SGHDN, CDR2 FVKESK. Unmatched junction bases numbered 19, after V lost 4 bases and J lost 5 bases. In DNA, the CDR3 is TGTGCCAGCAGCCCAAGGACAGGGATCGCCCTTTTTCGCCACAATGAGCAGTTCTTC. This gives the protein CASSPRTGIALFRHNEQFF.

The chain carries TRBV15 and TRBJ2-7; 8 bases are shared with TRBD1. The CDR3 is 15 residues long. The germline V gene encodes CDR1 LNHNV and CDR2 YYDKDF (reference sequence). J was trimmed by 6 bases and V by 2 bases; bases with no gene match: 9. CDR3 in DNA: TGTGCCACCAGCAGAAGGGACAGGCCCCCAGTCGAGCAGTACTTC. The encoded protein is CATSRRDRPPVEQYF.

This clone was detected once. V gene TRBV5-6 combines with J gene TRBJ2-2; 8 nucleotides match TRBD1. The CDR3 length is 15 residues. V shed 2 bases and J 5 bases; nucleotides not matched to a gene: 5. Per germline, CDR1 SGHDT and CDR2 YYEEEE. For the CDR3, the DNA is TGTGCCAGCAGCTTCAGGGGGCAGTGGACCGGGGAGCTGTTTTTT. Translation: CASSFRGQWTGELFF. Combining the CDR3 with reference TRBV5-6 and TRBJ2-2 gives the whole variable domain DAGVTQSPTHLIKTRGQQVTLRCSPKSGHDTVSWYQQALGQGPQFIFQYYEEEERQRGNFPDRFSGHQFPNYSSELNVNALLLGDSALYLCASSFRGQWTGELFFGEGSRLTVL.

This clone was seen a single time. This chain joins TRBV18 and TRBJ2-1; 7 nucleotides agree with TRBD1. The CDR3 runs to 13 residues. Germline CDR1 reads KGHSH; CDR2 reads LQKENI. After removal of 4 bases from V and 5 bases from J, the junction contained 2 bases not matched to a gene. The CDR3 coding sequence is TGTGCCAGCTCACGGGGACAGAACAATGAGCAGTTCTTC. Its translation is CASSRGQNNEQFF.

The chain is built from TRBV6-5 and TRBJ1-2; the match to TRBD1 covers 8 bases. Germline assignment: CDR1 MNHEY and CDR2 SVGAGI. The CDR3 spans 15 residues. Trimming cost V 0 bases and J 4 bases; bases outside gene matches: 4. The CDR3 reads CASSYSTGAIYGYTF. Here the CDR3 DNA reads TGTGCCAGCAGTTACTCGACAGGGGCCATCTATGGCTACACCTTC.

This clone was seen only a few times. The chain couples TRBV5-4 to TRBJ2-7, with 7 bases lining up with TRBD1. The J segment lost 2 bases and the V segment lost 4 bases, leaving 3 bases of the junction unmatched. Germline V gene sequence: CDR1 SGHNT, CDR2 YYREEE (reference sequence). The CDR3 has 13 residues. CDR3 DNA: TGTGCCAGCAGCCCGGGACAGACCTACGAGCAGTACTTC. As protein: CASSPGQTYEQYF.